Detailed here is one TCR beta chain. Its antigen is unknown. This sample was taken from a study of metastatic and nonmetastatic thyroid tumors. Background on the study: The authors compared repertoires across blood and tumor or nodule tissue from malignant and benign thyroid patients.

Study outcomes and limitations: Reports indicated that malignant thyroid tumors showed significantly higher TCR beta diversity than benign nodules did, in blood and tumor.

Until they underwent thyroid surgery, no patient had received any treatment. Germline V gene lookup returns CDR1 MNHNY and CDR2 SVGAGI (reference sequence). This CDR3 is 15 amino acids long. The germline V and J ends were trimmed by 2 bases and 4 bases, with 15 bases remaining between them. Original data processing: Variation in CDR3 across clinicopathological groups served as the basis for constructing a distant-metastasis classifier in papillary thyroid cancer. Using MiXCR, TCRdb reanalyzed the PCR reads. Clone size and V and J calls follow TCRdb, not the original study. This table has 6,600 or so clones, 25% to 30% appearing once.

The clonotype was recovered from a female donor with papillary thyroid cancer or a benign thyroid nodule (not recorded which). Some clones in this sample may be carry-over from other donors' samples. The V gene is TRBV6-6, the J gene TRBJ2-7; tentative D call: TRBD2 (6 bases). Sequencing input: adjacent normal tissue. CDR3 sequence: CASSYRRGGLYEQYF. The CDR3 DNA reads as TGTGCCAGCAGTTACAGAAGGGGCGGACTATACGAGCAGTACTTC.